The source of this T cell receptor beta chain is a study of blood T cells in healthy people across ages. Worth noting for this clonotype: Its cognate antigen is unknown.

A second PCR, run for roughly 7 to 11 cycles, used a sample-barcoded 5' primer plus a J-beta primer mix. Carrying 12 random nucleotides, a template-switch adaptor labeled each individual cDNA molecule. Via MiXCR, TCRdb re-called the 5' RACE reads, giving one row per CDR3 protein. The table records roughly 730,000 distinct CDR3 sequences, about 56% of them present only once. Findings of the study overall: The long-lived group displayed more naive CD4+ cells, plus higher diversity, than the aged donors did. It was not possible, with unsorted PBMCs, to conclusively compare naive and antigen-experienced cells.

Germline V gene data show CDR1 as SGHTA and CDR2 as FQGNSA. The CDR3 is made up of 15 amino acids. The chain has TRBV7-2 and TRBJ2-7, with D possibly matching TRBD1 (5 bases). The J call could be wrong; TRBJ2-4 is a better fit for the DNA end. The source material was blood. This receptor was identified in a man aged 35-49 years in good health. The CDR3 sequence is CASSLEARAWDIQYF. The CDR3 nucleotides read TGTGCCAGCAGCTTAGAGGCCAGGGCGTGGGACATTCAGTACTTC.